This entry lists 23 T cell receptor beta chains sequenced from one sample in a study of shared clonotypes between healthy human individuals. In the naive CD8 group, cells lacked CD45RO and were positively selected for CCR7, so terminally differentiated effector memory CD45RA+ cells were left out. Some clones are missing from TCRdb's copy, which holds only in-frame ones; the method was immunoSEQ multiplex PCR. The sample carries about 2.2 million clones, over 85% recorded once. The sample taken for sequencing was naive CD8+ T cells from PBMCs. These receptors were collected from a man younger than 35 in good health. Some clones in this sample may be carry-over from other donors' samples.

This chain links TRBV5-1 with TRBJ1-2; 8 bases are shared with TRBD1. V lost 4 bases and J lost 8; bases outside the gene matches: 4. Per the germline V gene, CDR1 is SGHRS and CDR2 is YFSETQ. The CDR3 runs to 12 residues. The CDR3 DNA sequence: TGCGCCAGCAGCCCGACAGGGGAAGGCTACACCTTC. It translates to CASSPTGEGYTF.

This clone was seen a single time. The chain joins TRBV7-2 to TRBJ2-1; possible D gene TRBD1, 5 bases. Deletions cut 4 bases from V and 7 bases from J, with 11 bases between. CDR3 size: 13 residues. The V gene's germline CDR1 is SGHTA and CDR2 FQGNSA. The CDR3 loop is CASSSQRGNEQFF. DNA for the CDR3: TGTGCCAGCAGCTCGCAAAGGGGTAATGAGCAGTTCTTC.

The rearrangement links TRBV5-6 to TRBJ2-7, with TRBD1 identical over 9 bases. The CDR3 extends over 16 amino acids. Germline V gives CDR1 SGHDT, CDR2 YYEEEE. The J segment lost 0 bases and the V segment lost 4 bases, leaving 8 bases of the junction unmatched. The CDR3: CASSGPGTGTSYEQYF. CDR3 DNA sequence: TGTGCCAGCAGCGGACCCGGGACAGGGACCTCCTACGAGCAGTACTTC.

The J gene is TRBJ2-1, the V gene TRBV28; D possibly corresponds to TRBD1 (6 bases). The CDR3 totals 15 residues. Germline CDR1 is MDHEN and CDR2 is SYDVKM. V lost 2 bases and J 8 bases, leaving 16 bases between the germline ends. CDR3 in DNA: TGTGCCAGCAGTTTAAGGGGGACCACTCGGTATGAGCAGTTCTTC. This gives the protein CASSLRGTTRYEQFF.

This chain joins TRBV27 and TRBJ1-2; D not certain. CDR1 is MNHEY and CDR2 is SMNVEV in the germline V gene (reference sequence). The CDR3 loop spans 13 amino acids. The ends were cut back, 3 bases at V and 4 bases at J, with 9 bases in the middle. Here the CDR3 DNA reads TGTGCCAGCAGTTTCGGCCCGCTCTATGGCTACACCTTC. Protein product: CASSFGPLYGYTF.

This chain uses TRBV7-6 with TRBJ2-5; 13 nucleotides match TRBD2. CDR3 length equals 16 residues. V dropped 5 bases and J dropped 5; count of bases not matched to a gene: 8. Germline V CDR1 and CDR2: SGHVS, FNYEAQ. The chain's CDR3 is CASSLRTSGSWETQYF. The DNA for the CDR3 is TGTGCCAGCAGCCTGCGGACTAGCGGGAGCTGGGAGACCCAGTACTTC.

This clone showed up just a few times. This chain links TRBV19 with TRBJ1-1, with D possibly TRBD1 on 5 matching bases. The CDR3 covers 12 residues. CDR1 LNHDA and CDR2 SQIVND come from the germline V gene (reference sequence). The V end was cut by 2 bases, the J end by 8 bases, with 9 bases between. In DNA, the CDR3 is TGTGCCAGTAGTATACGGGGGATAGAAGCTTTCTTT. Encoded protein: CASSIRGIEAFF.

A remark on this clone: Other DNA sequences within the sample encode an identical CDR3. The chain couples TRBV5-1 to TRBJ1-5; D might be TRBD1 (6 bases). V was cut by 2 bases and J by 3 bases, with 9 bases left in between. The CDR3 loop spans 14 amino acids. CDR1 is SGHRS, CDR2 YFSETQ, per germline. Here the CDR3 reads CASSLGGSNQPQHF. The DNA of the CDR3 is TGCGCCAGCAGCTTAGGGGGTTCCAATCAGCCCCAGCATTTT.

The chain joins TRBV28 to TRBJ2-7, with 8 nucleotides matching TRBD1. The V and J ends lost 4 bases and 7 bases, in that order; junction bases with no gene match: 12. From germline, CDR1 is MDHEN and CDR2 SYDVKM. The CDR3 extends over 15 amino acids. The chain's CDR3 is CASSSRSRGLGEQYF. Written as DNA, the CDR3 is TGTGCCAGCAGTTCGCGGTCCAGGGGGCTGGGGGAGCAGTACTTC. The full variable domain, completed using reference TRBV28 and TRBJ2-7, is DVKVTQSSRYLVKRTGEKVFLECVQDMDHENMFWYRQDPGLGLRLIYFSYDVKMKEKGDIPEGYSVSREKKERFSLILESASTNQTSMYLCASSSRSRGLGEQYFGPGTRLTVT.

This clone appeared once. Other nucleotide sequences from this sample produce the same CDR3. The chain links TRBV29-1 to TRBJ2-3; no reliable D call. Trimming took off 5 bases at V and 6 bases at J, with 6 bases between the two ends. Germline V CDR1 and CDR2: SQVTM, ANQGSEA. This CDR3 spans 10 amino acids. CDR3 residues: CSVWRDTQYF. The CDR3 nucleotides read TGCAGCGTTTGGCGGGATACGCAGTATTTT.

A remark on this clone: The sample has other DNA sequences that encode this CDR3 too. The gene calls are TRBV7-3 and TRBJ2-3; possible D gene TRBD1, 6 bases. With 5 bases removed from V and 3 bases from J, the gap between germline ends came to 9 bases. The CDR3 length is 13 residues. Germline V gene lookup returns CDR1 SGHTA and CDR2 FQGTGA. This CDR3 reads CASSLTGTDTQYF. For the CDR3, the DNA is TGTGCCAGCAGCCTGACAGGAACAGATACGCAGTATTTT.

This chain joins TRBV4-2 and TRBJ1-1, with no clear D. CDR1 is LGHNA, CDR2 YNFKEQ, per germline. Trimming stripped 0 bases from V and 0 bases from J, with 14 bases between. There are 17 residues in the CDR3. In DNA form, the CDR3 reads TGTGCCAGCAGCCAAGAAATTGGGGAATGGTTGAACACTGAAGCTTTCTTT. Encoded protein: CASSQEIGEWLNTEAFF.

The J gene is TRBJ1-3, the V gene TRBV6-6; D might be TRBD1 (5 bases). CDR3 length: 14 amino acids. Deletions cut 7 bases from V and 0 bases from J, with 10 bases between. CDR1 and CDR2 (germline): MNHNY, SVGAGI (reference sequence). The CDR3 region is CASTPGSSGNTIYF. The CDR3 bases are TGTGCCAGCACCCCAGGGAGCTCTGGAAACACCATATATTTT.

Of note for this clone: This sample includes further DNA sequences coding for the same CDR3. V gene TRBV30 combines with J gene TRBJ2-7; TRBD1 matches at 7 bases. In germline, CDR1 is GTSNPN, CDR2 SVGIG (reference sequence). CDR3 size: 13 residues. V gave up 0 bases and J gave up 6 bases; unmatched junction bases: 5. The CDR3 DNA follows: TGTGCCTGGAGTGTCGGCAGGGGGTCCGAGCAGTACTTC. Translating gives CAWSVGRGSEQYF.

This clone was seen only once. CDR3 in amino acids: CSVGESPVTYEQYF. The DNA of the CDR3 is TGCAGCGTTGGGGAGTCGCCTGTTACCTACGAGCAGTACTTC. The chain has TRBV29-1 and TRBJ2-7; possibly TRBD2 for D (5 bases). V lost 4 bases and J 2 bases, leaving 15 bases between the germline ends. Germline-derived CDR1 and CDR2 are SQVTM and ANQGSEA. This CDR3 is built from 14 residues.

V usage is TRBV7-3 and J usage is TRBJ2-3; no firm D call. Germline lookup yields CDR1 SGHTA and CDR2 FQGTGA. Trimming took off 10 bases at V and 3 bases at J, with 26 bases between the two ends. The CDR3 loop spans 17 amino acids. The CDR3: CAIPRRRAPRCTDTQYF. The CDR3 DNA is TGTGCCATTCCTCGACGTCGGGCTCCCCGGTGTACAGATACGCAGTATTTT.

The rearrangement links TRBV27 to TRBJ1-5, with D maybe TRBD1 (6 bases). The germline V gene has CDR1 MNHEY and CDR2 SMNVEV (reference sequence). V lost 6 bases and J lost 7, with 16 bases in between. The CDR3 sequence is 14 residues long. The CDR3 coding sequence is TGTGCCAGCAGGTCCCAACAGGGCCAGCAGCCCCAGCATTTT. Amino acid sequence: CASRSQQGQQPQHF.

This chain joins TRBV27 and TRBJ2-1; D tentatively reads TRBD1 or TRBD2 (6 bases each). V shed 3 bases and J shed 10 bases, with 16 bases lying between them. The germline V gene encodes CDR1 MNHEY and CDR2 SMNVEV (reference sequence). This CDR3 is 14 amino acids long. CDR3 DNA sequence: TGTGCCAGCAGTTTTCAAGTCGGGGGCGAGGAGCAGTTCTTC. This codes for CASSFQVGGEEQFF.

V is TRBV6-1 and J is TRBJ1-5; perhaps TRBD1 as D (5 bases). V gave up 2 bases and J gave up 6 bases, with 11 bases separating them. Germline values: CDR1 MNHNS, CDR2 SASEGT. The CDR3 runs 14 residues. The CDR3 DNA reads TGTGCCAGCAGTGAACTAGGGGTGGTTCAGCCCCAGCATTTT. Amino acid sequence: CASSELGVVQPQHF.

The V gene is TRBV11-2, the J gene TRBJ2-7; 9 bases are a match to TRBD1. Germline V gene lookup returns CDR1 SGHAT and CDR2 FQNNGV. Germline trimming cut 7 bases from V and 5 bases from J; bases unmatched to any gene: 12. CDR3 length: 15 residues. The CDR3 reads CASKHAGGQGDEQYF. DNA for the CDR3: TGTGCCAGCAAGCACGCAGGGGGACAGGGTGACGAGCAGTACTTC.

This rearrangement joins TRBV4-1 to TRBJ2-2; D may be TRBD2 (6 bases). There are 16 residues in the CDR3. Germline V gives CDR1 MGHRA, CDR2 YSYEKL. Trimming stripped 6 bases from V and 2 bases from J, with 16 bases between. CDR3 region: CASRHVTGLNTGELFF. The CDR3, as DNA: TGCGCCAGCAGGCATGTGACGGGACTCAACACCGGGGAGCTGTTTTTT.

The chain recombines TRBV9 with TRBJ1-2; TRBD1 agrees at 8 bases. Germline assignment: CDR1 SGDLS and CDR2 YYNGEE. The V segment lost 3 bases and the J segment 0 bases; nucleotides outside the gene matches: 7. This CDR3 spans 16 amino acids. The CDR3 bases are TGTGCCAGCAGCGGACAGGGGACCAAAGCTAACTATGGCTACACCTTC. Translated: CASSGQGTKANYGYTF.

The chain combines TRBV19 with TRBJ2-2, with 7 bases lining up with TRBD2. The CDR3 covers 14 residues. V shed 9 bases, J shed 4 bases, and the junction held 8 bases outside the gene matches. Germline CDR1 LNHDA, CDR2 SQIVND (reference sequence). The CDR3 DNA follows: TGTGCCAGCAGAGCGGGACCCTTCACCGGGGAGCTGTTTTTT. It codes for CASRAGPFTGELFF.